This T cell receptor beta chain originates from a study of shared clonotypes between healthy human individuals. The assay was immunoSEQ multiplex PCR, and TCRdb's table has in-frame clones only and misses some. There are millions of clones in the sample; 85% to 95% occur only once, and 0.35% to 0.5% lies in the top ten. Germline V gives CDR1 MNHEY, CDR2 SMNVEV (reference sequence). The CDR3 has 14 amino acids. With V trimmed by 4 bases and J by 4 bases, 4 bases remained unmatched. The origin of this receptor is a man aged 18 to 29 in good health. Some clones in this sample may be carry-over from other donors' samples. This chain joins TRBV27 and TRBJ2-1, with 7 nucleotides matching TRBD2. The sample was naive CD4+ T cells from PBMCs. The subset here: CD45RA+ positively selected. The CDR3 sequence: CASSYRGVYNEQFF. The CDR3 region has the DNA TGTGCCAGCAGTTATCGGGGGGTATACAATGAGCAGTTCTTC.